This record concerns one T cell receptor beta chain sequence. Its cognate antigen is unknown. Donors were healthy Caucasian individuals from Russia aged roughly 6 to 95. The use of a sample-barcoded 5' primer and a J-beta primer mix characterized a second PCR of roughly 6 to 11 cycles. Via MiXCR, TCRdb re-called the 5' RACE reads, giving one row per CDR3 protein. The sample shows around 670,000 distinct CDR3 sequences, about 30% of them seen only once. These data come from a study of blood T cells in healthy people across ages. Study-level findings and limits: Considered underestimates were the diversity estimates obtained from one million T cells. Naive T cell percentage and TCR beta diversity correlated strongly.

The receptor's source is an elderly woman in good health. Material: blood.

The chain's CDR3 is CASSQDWGSPGRAFF. The CDR3 nucleotides read TGCGCCAGCAGCCAAGATTGGGGGTCTCCGGGGAGAGCTTTCTTT. The chain is built from TRBV4-3 and TRBJ1-1; D is perhaps TRBD1 (5 bases). CDR3 size: 15 residues. Germline V gives CDR1 LGHNA, CDR2 YSLEER. Trimming cost V 0 bases and J 10 bases, with 18 bases left between them.